One and the same sample provided the 32 T cell receptor beta chains below, sequenced in a study of regulatory T cells in long-lasting Graves disease. CDR3 regions were amplified by Arm-PCR using iRepertoire HTBI primers to build TCR beta libraries. TCRdb reprocessed the multiplex PCR reads via MiXCR and lists one record per CDR3 protein. The table has about 460,000 distinct CDR3 sequences, about 15% seen once; the top ten hold around a sixth. Time point defined: newly diagnosed GD, antithyroid drugs for less than 3 months. Researchers made the TCR library from RNA that was extracted from PBMCs. A further study also used this sample, focusing on T cells in Graves' hyperthyroidism and ophthalmopathy.

Here the sequenced sample was peripheral blood mononuclear cells (PBMCs), taken at new diagnosis, from a patient treated with antithyroid drugs. The receptors stem from a woman aged 45-60 years with Graves disease.

This clonotype was detected a few times. The J gene is TRBJ1-1, the V gene TRBV9, with D uncertain. V was clipped by 4 bases and J by 6 bases, with 19 bases between them. CDR1 and CDR2 (germline): SGDLS, YYNGEE. The CDR3 has 15 residues. The CDR3 reads CASSHLVTGEAEAFF. The CDR3, as DNA: TGTGCCAGCAGCCACCTCGTGACGGGAGAGGCTGAAGCTTTCTTT.

Ten or more counts support this clonotype. The genes are TRBV19 and TRBJ2-1; D ambiguous. This CDR3 has 12 residues. The V gene's germline CDR1 is LNHDA and CDR2 SQIVND (reference sequence). V dropped 6 bases and J dropped 7 bases, with 10 bases sitting between them. CDR3 amino acids: CASRRNRNEQFF. The CDR3 bases are TGTGCCAGTAGGAGGAATAGGAATGAGCAGTTCTTC. Full variable domain (outside the CDR3, taken from reference TRBV19 and TRBJ2-1): DGGITQSPKYLFRKEGQNVTLSCEQNLNHDAMYWYRQDPGQGLRLIYYSQIVNDFQKGDIAEGYSVSREKKESFPLTVTSAQKNPTAFYLCASRRNRNEQFFGPGTRLTVL.

This clonotype was seen repeatedly, ten times or more. The V gene is TRBV15, the J gene TRBJ1-5; D perhaps matches TRBD1 (6 bases). The CDR3 sequence is 14 residues long. Germline V lookup: CDR1 LNHNV, CDR2 YYDKDF (reference sequence). Trimming removed 6 bases at V and 5 bases at J, with 14 bases between. In DNA form, the CDR3 reads TGTGCCACCAGAACCCAGGGGACGCATCAGCCCCAGCATTTT. The encoded protein is CATRTQGTHQPQHF.

The rearrangement uses TRBV9 and TRBJ2-5, with 10 bases matching TRBD2. V lost 1 base to trimming and J lost 2 bases; unmatched junction nucleotides: 2. The CDR3 loop spans 15 amino acids. Germline CDR1 is SGDLS and CDR2 is YYNGEE. The CDR3 here is CASSVTSGKQETQYF. As DNA, the CDR3 is TGTGCCAGCAGCGTAACTAGCGGGAAACAAGAGACCCAGTACTTC.

In this sample, this clonotype turned up a few times. The V gene is TRBV7-9, the J gene TRBJ2-2; no firm D call. The CDR3 has 14 residues. V dropped 1 base and J dropped 7 bases, with 10 bases sitting between them. CDR1 and CDR2 (germline): SEHNR, FQNEAQ (reference sequence). The CDR3, as DNA: TGTGCCAGCAGCTTAGAGCTGGGGATCGGGGAGCTGTTTTTT. Amino acids: CASSLELGIGELFF.

This clonotype was seen more than once but under ten times. The V call is TRBV7-3, the J call TRBJ1-6; no clear D gene. The CDR3 spans 15 residues. Germline V gives CDR1 SGHTA, CDR2 FQGTGA. The ends were cut back, 5 bases at V and 6 bases at J, with 14 bases in the middle. The CDR3 DNA reads TGTGCCAGCAGCCACGAACGACGCGGTAATTCACCCCTCCACTTT. Amino acids: CASSHERRGNSPLHF.

The CDR3 sequence is CASSDMVRSSYNEQFF. The CDR3 nucleotides are TGTGCCAGCAGTGATATGGTGCGAAGCTCCTACAATGAGCAGTTCTTC. V gene TRBV2 combines with J gene TRBJ2-1; no reliable D call. Trimming removed 3 bases from V and 0 bases from J, with 12 bases in between. There are 16 residues in the CDR3. CDR1 is SNHLY and CDR2 is FYNNEI in the germline V gene.

This clonotype has at least ten counts. The J gene is TRBJ2-5, the V gene TRBV12-3 or TRBV12-4; the D gene is possibly TRBD1 (5 bases). This CDR3 comprises 13 residues. Trimming removed 5 bases from V and 2 bases from J, with 9 bases in between. CDR3 amino acids: CASSLGHQETQYF. CDR3 coding DNA: TGTGCCAGCAGTCTTGGACATCAAGAGACCCAGTACTTC.

This clonotype showed up many times. This chain links TRBV27 with TRBJ1-1; tentatively, D is TRBD1 (5 bases). The CDR3 sequence is 14 residues long. Germline CDR1 is MNHEY and CDR2 is SMNVEV (reference sequence). V was clipped by 4 bases and J by 6 bases, with 15 bases between them. CDR3 loop: CASSWSGRFSEAFF. DNA of the CDR3: TGTGCCAGCAGTTGGTCAGGGAGATTCTCTGAAGCTTTCTTT.

This clonotype was seen at least ten times. The chain carries TRBV28 and TRBJ2-1, with D possibly TRBD2 on 5 matching bases. The germline CDR1 and CDR2 sequences are MDHEN and SYDVKM. V lost 8 bases to trimming and J lost 0 bases, with 5 bases between them. CDR3 length: 12 amino acids. The CDR3 reads CASRGSYNEQFF. The CDR3 DNA follows: TGTGCCAGCCGGGGCTCCTACAATGAGCAGTTCTTC. Full variable domain (outside the CDR3, taken from reference TRBV28 and TRBJ2-1): DVKVTQSSRYLVKRTGEKVFLECVQDMDHENMFWYRQDPGLGLRLIYFSYDVKMKEKGDIPEGYSVSREKKERFSLILESASTNQTSMYLCASRGSYNEQFFGPGTRLTVL.

The table lists this clonotype with many counts. The V and J genes are TRBV5-1 and TRBJ2-2; D call uncertain. The V end was cut by 1 base, the J end by 4 bases, with 11 bases between. Germline-derived CDR1 and CDR2 are SGHRS and YFSETQ. This CDR3 spans 15 amino acids. The CDR3 DNA follows: TGCGCCAGCAGCTTGTATGTGGGCAGCACCGGGGAGCTGTTTTTT. Encoded protein: CASSLYVGSTGELFF.

This clonotype was counted at least ten times. J is TRBJ2-7 and V is TRBV28, with TRBD2 matching 7 bases. In germline, CDR1 is MDHEN, CDR2 SYDVKM. This CDR3 is built from 15 residues. Trimming removed 4 bases from V and 2 bases from J; junction bases left unmatched: 8. Here the CDR3 DNA reads TGTGCCAGCAGTTCCCCTAGCGGAGCAACCTACGAGCAGTACTTC. Residues: CASSSPSGATYEQYF.

The CDR3 region is CSVANRGGNTIYF. The CDR3 nucleotides are TGCAGCGTTGCAAACAGGGGCGGAAACACCATATATTTT. The chain is built from TRBV29-1 and TRBJ1-3; 7 nucleotides agree with TRBD1. The CDR3 has 13 amino acids. V lost 4 bases to trimming and J lost 4 bases; unmatched junction nucleotides: 4. Germline V gene lookup returns CDR1 SQVTM and CDR2 ANQGSEA. The full variable domain, with the rest looked up from reference TRBV29-1 and TRBJ1-3, is SAVISQKPSRDICQRGTSLTIQCQVDSQVTMMFWYRQQPGQSLTLIATANQGSEATYESGFVIDKFPISRPNLTFSTLTVSNMSPEDSSIYLCSVANRGGNTIYFGEGSWLTVV.

This clonotype was seen repeatedly, ten times or more. The J gene is TRBJ1-3, the V gene TRBV10-3; D gene uncertain. Germline V CDR1 and CDR2: ENHRY, SYGVKD. V gave up 4 bases and J gave up 4 bases, with 5 bases separating them. The CDR3 length is 12 residues. The CDR3 bases are TGTGCCATCAGTGCCCCCGGAAACACCATATATTTT. It specifies CAISAPGNTIYF.

In regard to this clonotype: The junction differs from germline at one of its ends, possibly a read error. The gene calls are TRBV20-1 and TRBJ2-2; D gene ambiguous. The CDR3 runs 14 residues. Per the germline V gene, CDR1 is DFQATT and CDR2 is SNEGSKA (reference sequence). The CDR3 DNA sequence: TGCGGTGCTAGATCGTGGGAGAACACCGGGGAGCTGTTTTTT. It translates to CGARSWENTGELFF.

This clonotype was counted many times. The chain couples TRBV28 to TRBJ2-3; 9 bases are shared with TRBD2. Germline lookup yields CDR1 MDHEN and CDR2 SYDVKM. This CDR3 contains 17 residues. V lost 3 bases, J lost 0 bases, and 7 bases stayed unmatched. This CDR3 reads CASSLGLASTSTDTQYF. CDR3 sequence (DNA): TGTGCCAGCAGTTTGGGACTAGCCTCAACTAGCACAGATACGCAGTATTTT.

This clonotype has just a few counts. This sequence joins TRBV28 and TRBJ2-7; 8 bases line up with TRBD1. The germline V gene has CDR1 MDHEN and CDR2 SYDVKM. The CDR3 extends over 20 amino acids. Unmatched junction bases numbered 21, after V lost 3 bases and J lost 2 bases. Here the CDR3 DNA reads TGTGCCAGCAGTTTCATGATTCTGGCAGGGGGCGGTCGGTTGACCTACGAGCAGTACTTC. Protein product: CASSFMILAGGGRLTYEQYF.

There are a few counts of this clonotype. The chain recombines TRBV5-1 with TRBJ2-5; 7 bases match TRBD2. V dropped 0 bases and J dropped 1; count of bases not matched to a gene: 6. The CDR3 spans 16 residues. Germline V lookup: CDR1 SGHRS, CDR2 YFSETQ. The CDR3 is CASSLGVGGGQETQYF. In DNA, the CDR3 is TGCGCCAGCAGCTTGGGGGTAGGCGGGGGCCAAGAGACCCAGTACTTC.

This clonotype was seen a few times. The chain couples TRBV27 to TRBJ2-5; 10 nucleotides line up with TRBD1. CDR3 length: 15 amino acids. J gave up 5 bases and V 4 bases, and 7 bases lay outside the gene matches. CDR1 and CDR2 (germline): MNHEY, SMNVEV (reference sequence). CDR3 nucleotides: TGTGCCAGCAGTTCCCCGGGACAGGGGACGGAGACCCAGTACTTC. This gives the protein CASSSPGQGTETQYF.

Comment on this clonotype: Mismatch with germline at one junction end may stem from a read error. The chain is built from TRBV7-3 and TRBJ2-2; 7 bases line up with TRBD1. CDR3 length equals 16 residues. Germline V gene lookup returns CDR1 SGHTA and CDR2 FQGTGA. DNA for the CDR3: TGTACCAGCAGCTTAGAGGGGGCAACGTTCGCCGGGGAGCTGTTTTTT. This gives the protein CTSSLEGATFAGELFF. Drawing the rest from reference TRBV7-3 and TRBJ2-2, the complete variable domain is GAGVSQTPSNKVTEKGKYVELRCDPISGHTALYWYRQSLGQGPEFLIYFQGTGAADDSGLPNDRFFAVRPEGSVSTLKIQRTERGDSAVYLCTSSLEGATFAGELFFGEGSRLTVL.

This clonotype was seen ten or more times. This rearrangement joins TRBV27 to TRBJ2-1, with D possibly being TRBD1 (6 bases). The CDR3 covers 16 residues. CDR1 is MNHEY, CDR2 SMNVEV, per germline (reference sequence). Between the trimmed V and J ends, which lost 3 bases and 5 bases, there was a span of 17 bases. CDR3 bases: TGTGCCAGCAGTTTTCAGGGGAGAGGTAAGGACAATGAGCAGTTCTTC. Translated: CASSFQGRGKDNEQFF.

This clonotype has a count of ten or more. The chain joins TRBV30 to TRBJ1-1, with no clear D. Trimming shortened V by 0 bases and J by 6 bases, and 14 bases separated the two germline ends. The CDR3 is 14 amino acids. Germline CDR1 is GTSNPN and CDR2 is SVGIG (reference sequence). CDR3 sequence (DNA): TGTGCCTGGAGTGTTTTCACAGAGGTCTCTGAAGCTTTCTTT. This codes for CAWSVFTEVSEAFF. The whole variable domain, remainder taken from reference TRBV30 and TRBJ1-1, is SQTIHQWPATLVQPVGSPLSLECTVEGTSNPNLYWYRQAAGRGLQLLFYSVGIGQISSEVPQNLSASRPQDRQFILSSKKLLLSDSGFYLCAWSVFTEVSEAFFGQGTRLTVV.

The chain links TRBV3-1 to TRBJ2-7; tentatively, D is TRBD1 (8 bases). Trimming stripped 2 bases from V and 0 bases from J, with 14 bases between. This CDR3 region has 16 residues. Germline values: CDR1 LGHDT, CDR2 YNNKEL (reference sequence). The CDR3 is CASSQQGAGVSYEQYF. The CDR3 DNA sequence: TGTGCCAGCAGCCAACAGGGGGCGGGGGTCTCCTACGAGCAGTACTTC.

This chain links TRBV7-6 with TRBJ2-3, with 9 bases identical to TRBD1. The J call may be incorrect, as the DNA end agrees better with TRBJ2-5. Germline-derived CDR1 and CDR2 are SGHVS and FNYEAQ. This CDR3 is built from 15 residues. CDR3 sequence: CASSPGTGNMETQYF. The CDR3 bases are TGTGCCAGCAGCCCAGGGACAGGGAATATGGAGACCCAGTACTTC.

This clonotype has a handful of counts. This rearrangement joins TRBV6-2 or TRBV6-3 to TRBJ1-4; D call uncertain. Germline V lookup: CDR1 MNHEY, CDR2 SVGEGT. V was shortened by 1 base and J by 2 bases, with 8 bases between the two germline ends. CDR3 length equals 15 residues. The DNA of the CDR3 is TGTGCCAGCAGTTACTTAGGGCGCACTAATGAAAAACTGTTTTTT. Its protein product is CASSYLGRTNEKLFF.

This clonotype was seen many times. This sequence joins TRBV7-9 and TRBJ2-7; no firm D call. Trimming stripped 5 bases from V and 6 bases from J, with 17 bases between. Germline V gene data show CDR1 as SEHNR and CDR2 as FQNEAQ (reference sequence). The CDR3 loop spans 14 amino acids. CDR3 DNA sequence: TGTGCCAGCAGCCCTATCTTTAGCCAGCTCGAGCAGTACTTC. This sequence encodes CASSPIFSQLEQYF.

CDR3 region: CASSRQEINIQYF. The CDR3 DNA follows: TGTGCCAGCAGTCGACAGGAGATAAACATTCAGTACTTC. The V gene is TRBV6-1, the J gene TRBJ2-4; tentatively, D is TRBD1 (6 bases). The germline V and J ends were trimmed by 5 bases and 6 bases, with 11 bases remaining between them. This CDR3 has 13 amino acids. Germline V lookup: CDR1 MNHNS, CDR2 SASEGT.

Concerning this clonotype: The conserved phenylalanine or tryptophan normally closing the CDR3 is absent here, so this likely arose from a read error. The V gene is TRBV5-1, the J gene TRBJ2-7, with no clear D. This CDR3 has 15 residues. Germline CDR1 is SGHRS and CDR2 is YFSETQ. Between the trimmed V and J ends, which lost 0 bases and 4 bases, there was a span of 14 bases. The CDR3 sequence is CASSLAPGPDYEQYY. CDR3 in DNA: TGCGCCAGCAGCTTGGCCCCAGGCCCAGATTACGAGCAGTACTAC.

Turning to this clonotype: This clone may be a read error of a much larger clone one base away. Without the conserved terminal phenylalanine or tryptophan, this CDR3 likely stems from a read error. The chain employs TRBV20-1 and TRBJ2-1; no definite D call. The V gene lost 2 bases and the J gene lost 5 bases, with 4 bases spanning the gap. Germline CDR1 and CDR2: DFQATT and SNEGSKA (reference sequence). The CDR3 has 11 residues. The CDR3 protein is CSARSHNEQFL. As DNA, the CDR3 is TGCAGTGCTAGATCCCACAATGAGCAGTTCCTC.

In its sample, this clonotype was seen a few times. CDR3 sequence: CASSPNGGTSGRYEQYF. Written as DNA, the CDR3 is TGTGCCAGCTCACCAAACGGCGGGACTAGCGGGAGGTACGAGCAGTACTTC. The chain recombines TRBV18 with TRBJ2-7, with TRBD2 matching 15 bases. CDR3 length: 17 amino acids. CDR1 and CDR2 from the germline V gene are KGHSH and LQKENI. The V segment lost 2 bases and the J segment 4 bases; nucleotides outside the gene matches: 6.

This clonotype was seen repeatedly, ten times or more. The chain is built from TRBV29-1 and TRBJ2-7; D gene unclear. Germline values: CDR1 SQVTM, CDR2 ANQGSEA. The CDR3 extends over 13 amino acids. Trimming took 4 bases from V and 0 from J, leaving 10 bases between them. The CDR3 loop is CSVAGQSSYEQYF. The CDR3 DNA sequence: TGCAGCGTTGCCGGGCAGAGCTCCTACGAGCAGTACTTC.

At least ten counts were recorded for this clonotype. The gene calls are TRBV5-1 and TRBJ2-7, with D maybe TRBD2 (6 bases). CDR3 length: 14 amino acids. Germline CDR1 is SGHRS and CDR2 is YFSETQ. V was trimmed by 1 base and J by 5 bases, leaving 13 bases between them. The CDR3 nucleotides are TGCGCCAGCAGCTTGCTGGGTAGCGGCGACGAGCAGTACTTC. This sequence encodes CASSLLGSGDEQYF.